These 19 T cell receptor beta chains originate from one sample sequenced in a study of blood T cell repertoires in COVID-19. Only in-frame clones appear in the TCRdb table, and some are missing; sequencing was by immunoSEQ multiplex PCR. The sample records roughly 300,000 clones, about nine tenths being singletons. The sample was PBMCs or T cells enriched from blood (not recorded which). These receptor sequences come from a woman aged 40-49 years with acute COVID-19.

V is TRBV5-1 and J is TRBJ2-7, with D tentatively TRBD2 (6 bases). The CDR3 has 13 residues. The V gene's germline CDR1 is SGHRS and CDR2 YFSETQ. With 8 bases removed from V and 2 bases from J, the gap between germline ends came to 14 bases. Here the CDR3 reads CASGTEMTYEQYF. The CDR3 DNA follows: TGCGCCAGTGGGACTGAGATGACCTACGAGCAGTACTTC. The variable domain in full, with the rest retrieved from reference TRBV5-1 and TRBJ2-7, is KAGVTQTPRYLIKTRGQQVTLSCSPISGHRSVSWYQQTPGQGLQFLFEYFSETQRNKGNFPGRFSGRQFSNSRSEMNVSTLELGDSALYLCASGTEMTYEQYFGPGTRLTVT.

V gene TRBV30 combines with J gene TRBJ2-7; TRBD2 agrees at 7 bases. Losses at the gene ends were 0 bases for V and 4 bases for J; bases not matched to a gene: 6. Germline V CDR1 and CDR2: GTSNPN, SVGIG (reference sequence). CDR3 length: 14 amino acids. In DNA form, the CDR3 reads TGTGCCTGGAGTGTAATGTTGGGGGGGTACGAGCAGTACTTC. It is translated as CAWSVMLGGYEQYF.

The CDR3 spells CASSTGLVDTQYF. As DNA, the CDR3 is TGTGCCAGCAGCACAGGGTTGGTAGATACGCAGTATTTT. The chain has TRBV6-5 and TRBJ2-3; a possible D gene is TRBD1 (6 bases). Germline CDR1 MNHEY, CDR2 SVGAGI. The CDR3 extends over 13 amino acids. V gave up 6 bases and J gave up 5 bases, with 12 bases separating them.

This rearrangement joins TRBV3-1 (or the pseudogene TRBV3-2) to TRBJ1-4, with 7 nucleotides matching TRBD1. The germline V gene has CDR1 LGHDT and CDR2 YNNKEL (reference sequence). There are 14 residues in the CDR3. V was pared by 4 bases and J by 8 bases, with 7 bases of the junction left unmatched. The CDR3 loop is CASSRDSRQEKLFF. DNA for the CDR3: TGTGCCAGCAGCCGGGACAGCCGACAAGAAAAACTGTTTTTT.

This clone was observed a single time. The chain uses TRBV27 and TRBJ2-7, with D maybe TRBD1 (9 bases). The germline V gene has CDR1 MNHEY and CDR2 SMNVEV (reference sequence). Between the trimmed V and J ends, which lost 7 bases and 5 bases, there was a span of 18 bases. The CDR3 contains 14 residues. CDR3 in amino acids: CASKRGTGWNEQYF. Written as DNA, the CDR3 is TGTGCCAGCAAGCGGGGGACAGGGTGGAACGAGCAGTACTTC.

The chain joins TRBV28 to TRBJ1-2; D gene uncertain. Germline-derived CDR1 and CDR2 are MDHEN and SYDVKM. With 5 bases removed from V and 0 bases from J, the gap between germline ends came to 13 bases. The CDR3 length is 15 residues. This chain's CDR3 is CASSPHPGANYGYTF. The CDR3 region has the DNA TGTGCCAGCAGTCCCCACCCCGGAGCTAACTATGGCTACACCTTC.

The V call is TRBV19, the J call TRBJ1-2; 7 bases are a match to TRBD1. Germline lookup yields CDR1 LNHDA and CDR2 SQIVND (reference sequence). The J segment lost 4 bases and the V segment lost 7 bases, leaving 12 bases of the junction unmatched. The CDR3 loop spans 15 amino acids. The CDR3 here is CASIPRDRATYGYTF. CDR3 DNA sequence: TGTGCCAGTATCCCCCGGGACAGAGCCACCTATGGCTACACCTTC.

This clone occurred once. This CDR3 reads CASSSRQEGLSQHF. The CDR3 DNA reads as TGTGCCAGCAGTTCCCGACAGGAAGGGTTGTCCCAGCATTTT. J is TRBJ1-5 and V is TRBV28, with D maybe TRBD1 (6 bases). The germline V gene has CDR1 MDHEN and CDR2 SYDVKM. V was shortened by 4 bases and J by 11 bases, with 18 bases between the two germline ends. CDR3 length: 14 residues.

Only a few counts were recorded for this clone. Here the CDR3 reads CAISRDRTEQYF. The DNA for the CDR3 is TGTGCCATCAGCCGAGACAGGACTGAGCAGTACTTC. J is TRBJ2-7 and V is TRBV10-3; D might be TRBD1 (6 bases). With 6 bases removed from V and 7 bases from J, the gap between germline ends came to 13 bases. Germline V CDR1 and CDR2: ENHRY, SYGVKD. CDR3 length: 12 residues.

This clone was observed a handful of times. The rearrangement links TRBV3-1 (or the pseudogene TRBV3-2) to TRBJ2-3, with 16 bases identical to TRBD2. The CDR3 loop spans 17 amino acids. The germline gives CDR1 LGHDT, CDR2 YNNKEL (reference sequence). After removal of 4 bases from V and 4 bases from J, the junction contained 5 bases not matched to a gene. The CDR3 DNA follows: TGTGCCAGCAGCCGGCCGGGACTAGCGGGAGGGGCAGATACGCAGTATTTT. Translated: CASSRPGLAGGADTQYF.

V and J are TRBV2 and TRBJ1-4; 10 bases line up with TRBD1. The CDR3 has 15 amino acids. Germline V CDR1 and CDR2: SNHLY, FYNNEI. V lost 6 bases, J lost 5 bases, and 6 bases stayed unmatched. The CDR3 coding sequence is TGTGCCAGCAGGAATGGACAGGGGGACAATGAAAAACTGTTTTTT. Protein: CASRNGQGDNEKLFF.

This chain uses TRBV3-1 (or the pseudogene TRBV3-2) with TRBJ2-2; no definite D call. The V gene's germline CDR1 is LGHDT and CDR2 YNNKEL (reference sequence). Trimming cost V 4 bases and J 0 bases, with 6 bases left between them. This CDR3 has 14 amino acids. CDR3 nucleotides: TGTGCCAGCAGCCCAAGCACGAACACCGGGGAGCTGTTTTTT. Its protein is CASSPSTNTGELFF.

The chain carries TRBV5-4 and TRBJ2-3; no firm D call. This CDR3 is built from 12 residues. Germline-derived CDR1 and CDR2 are SGHNT and YYREEE (reference sequence). The germline V and J ends were trimmed by 4 bases and 1 base, with 4 bases remaining between them. The CDR3 bases are TGTGCCAGCAGCCCCGGCACAGATACGCAGTATTTT. It specifies CASSPGTDTQYF.

The genes are TRBV11-2 and TRBJ2-5; 9 nucleotides align to TRBD2. V shed 5 bases, J shed 4 bases, and the junction held 20 bases outside the gene matches. This CDR3 is 19 amino acids long. The V gene's germline CDR1 is SGHAT and CDR2 FQNNGV. CDR3 sequence reads: CASSPLGLAGPRSGETQYF. CDR3 in DNA: TGTGCCAGCAGCCCCCTTGGGCTAGCGGGGCCGAGGTCAGGAGAGACCCAGTACTTC.

The chain has TRBV15 and TRBJ1-3, with D unclear. Between the trimmed V and J ends, which lost 1 base and 0 bases, there was a span of 10 bases. The CDR3 has 16 residues. Germline CDR1 is LNHNV and CDR2 is YYDKDF (reference sequence). In nucleotides, the CDR3 is TGTGCCACCAGCAGAGGTGGGCAAAGCTCTGGAAACACCATATATTTT. It codes for CATSRGGQSSGNTIYF.

The rearrangement uses TRBV6-4 and TRBJ2-2, with 10 nucleotides matching TRBD2. V lost 5 bases to trimming and J lost 3 bases; unmatched junction nucleotides: 0. Germline CDR1 reads MRHNA; CDR2 reads SNTAGT. The CDR3 extends over 14 amino acids. The CDR3 loop reads CASSSGRDTGELFF. CDR3 nucleotide sequence: TGTGCCAGCAGTAGCGGGAGGGACACCGGGGAGCTGTTTTTT.

This clone was counted a single time. The chain carries TRBV7-9 and TRBJ1-1; perhaps TRBD1 as D (6 bases). Germline V gene lookup returns CDR1 SEHNR and CDR2 FQNEAQ (reference sequence). The CDR3 length is 15 residues. The germline V and J ends were trimmed by 2 bases and 1 base, with 11 bases remaining between them. The chain's CDR3 is CASSLWTVKNTEAFF. In DNA, the CDR3 is TGTGCCAGCAGCTTATGGACAGTTAAGAACACTGAAGCTTTCTTT.

The rearrangement uses TRBV3-1 (or the pseudogene TRBV3-2) and TRBJ2-5; D perhaps matches TRBD2 (6 bases). Germline CDR1 reads LGHDT; CDR2 reads YNNKEL (reference sequence). There are 12 residues in the CDR3. V dropped 4 bases and J dropped 5 bases, with 8 bases sitting between them. CDR3 in DNA: TGTGCCAGCAGCCCCCGGGGGGAGACCCAGTACTTC. Translation gives CASSPRGETQYF.

The gene calls are TRBV6-4 and TRBJ2-1, with D perhaps matching TRBD2 (6 bases). Deletions cut 5 bases from V and 6 bases from J, with 17 bases between. Per germline, CDR1 MRHNA and CDR2 SNTAGT. The CDR3 spans 15 residues. The CDR3, as DNA: TGTGCCAGCAGTACGCTACCCACTAGCCCCAATGAGCAGTTCTTC. This sequence encodes CASSTLPTSPNEQFF.